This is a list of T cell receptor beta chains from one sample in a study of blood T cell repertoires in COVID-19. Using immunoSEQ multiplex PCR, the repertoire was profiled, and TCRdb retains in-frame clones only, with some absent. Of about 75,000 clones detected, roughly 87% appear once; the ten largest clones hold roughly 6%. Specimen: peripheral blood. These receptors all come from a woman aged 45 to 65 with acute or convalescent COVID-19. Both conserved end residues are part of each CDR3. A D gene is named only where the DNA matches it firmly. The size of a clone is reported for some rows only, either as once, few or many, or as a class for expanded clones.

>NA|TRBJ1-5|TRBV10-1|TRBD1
CARGQGIWSNQPQHF
TGCGCCAGAGGACAGGGGATATGGAGCAATCAGCCCCAGCATTTT
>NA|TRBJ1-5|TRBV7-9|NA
CASSTGNQPQHF
TGTGCCAGCAGCACTGGCAATCAGCCCCAGCATTTT
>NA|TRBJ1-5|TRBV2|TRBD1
CASSGGQGEEQPQHF
TGTGCCAGCAGCGGGGGACAGGGGGAGGAACAGCCCCAGCATTTT
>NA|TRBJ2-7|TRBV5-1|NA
CASRAKGGFIDEQYF
TGCGCCAGCAGAGCGAAAGGGGGTTTCATCGACGAGCAGTACTTC
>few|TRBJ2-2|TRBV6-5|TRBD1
CASRPGQVNTGELFF
TGTGCCAGCAGGCCCGGACAGGTGAACACCGGGGAGCTGTTTTTT
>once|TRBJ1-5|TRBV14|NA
CASSQVGRENQPQHF
TGTGCCAGCAGCCAAGTGGGGCGGGAAAATCAGCCCCAGCATTTT
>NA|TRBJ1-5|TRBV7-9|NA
CASRQGFNQPQHF
TGTGCCAGCAGACAGGGTTTCAATCAGCCCCAGCATTTT
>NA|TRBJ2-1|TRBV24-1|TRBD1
CATSDPGDRGHEQFF
TGTGCCACCAGTGATCCCGGGGACAGGGGACATGAGCAGTTCTTC
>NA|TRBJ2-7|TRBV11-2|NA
CASSLPSRYEQYF
TGTGCCAGCAGCTTACCTTCCCGCTACGAGCAGTACTTC
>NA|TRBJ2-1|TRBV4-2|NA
CASSQSSGPYNEQFF
TGTGCCAGCAGCCAAAGTAGCGGACCCTACAATGAGCAGTTCTTC
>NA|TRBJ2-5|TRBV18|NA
CASSGFQETQYF
TGTGCCAGCTCTGGCTTCCAAGAGACCCAGTACTTC
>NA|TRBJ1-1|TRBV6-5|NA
CASSYLGGNTEAFF
TGTGCCAGCAGTTACTTGGGGGGGAACACTGAAGCTTTCTTT
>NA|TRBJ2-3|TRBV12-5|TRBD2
CASGFSGTSDVSTDTQYF
TGTGCTAGTGGTTTTTCCGGGACTAGCGACGTAAGCACAGATACGCAGTATTTT
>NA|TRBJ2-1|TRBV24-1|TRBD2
CATSDLGLGGINEQFF
TGTGCCACCAGTGATCTGGGACTAGGGGGGATCAATGAGCAGTTCTTC
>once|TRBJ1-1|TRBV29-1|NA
CSVATGWVAEAFF
TGCAGCGTTGCTACAGGGTGGGTTGCTGAAGCTTTCTTT
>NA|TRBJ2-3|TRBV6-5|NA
CASSLGFLADTQYF
TGTGCCAGCAGCCTAGGATTTCTGGCAGATACGCAGTATTTT
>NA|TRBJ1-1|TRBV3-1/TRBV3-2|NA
CASSQIGGEDAFF
TGTGCCAGCAGCCAAATCGGGGGGGAGGATGCTTTCTTT
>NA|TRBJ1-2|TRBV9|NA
CASSVEPESYGYTF
TGTGCCAGCAGCGTAGAACCAGAATCCTATGGCTACACCTTC
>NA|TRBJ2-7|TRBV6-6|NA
CASSYSSVASYEQYF
TGTGCCAGCAGTTACTCGAGCGTAGCGTCCTACGAGCAGTACTTC
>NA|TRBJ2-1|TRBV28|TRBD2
CASSSVGREVDEQFF
TGTGCCAGCAGTTCGGTCGGGCGGGAGGTTGATGAGCAGTTCTTC
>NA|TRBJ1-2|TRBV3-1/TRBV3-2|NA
CASSTSRQAGYGYTF
TGTGCCAGCAGCACTAGTCGACAGGCGGGCTATGGCTACACCTTC
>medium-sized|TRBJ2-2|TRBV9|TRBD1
CASSGTGGTGELFF
TGTGCCAGCAGCGGGACAGGGGGCACCGGGGAGCTGTTTTTT
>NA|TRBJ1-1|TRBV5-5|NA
CASSLAVLTVNTEAFF
TGTGCCAGCAGCTTGGCGGTGTTGACAGTGAACACTGAAGCTTTCTTT
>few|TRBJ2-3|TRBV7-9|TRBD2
CASSPRLAATDTQYF
TGTGCCAGCAGCCCGCGACTAGCCGCCACAGATACGCAGTATTTT
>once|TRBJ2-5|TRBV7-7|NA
CASSPPGKLGETQYF
TGTGCTAGCAGCCCGCCGGGGAAGCTAGGGGAGACCCAGTACTTC
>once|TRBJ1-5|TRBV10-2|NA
CASSNFRGDNQPQHF
TGCGCCAGCAGTAATTTCAGGGGTGACAATCAGCCCCAGCATTTT
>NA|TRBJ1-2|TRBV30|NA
CAWSSDTGGYTF
TGTGCCTGGAGCTCCGATACGGGTGGCTACACCTTC
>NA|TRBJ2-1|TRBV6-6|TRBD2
CASSYLRGAQAEQFF
TGTGCCAGCAGTTATTTGCGGGGGGCCCAAGCGGAGCAGTTCTTC
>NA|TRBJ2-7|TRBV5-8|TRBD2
CASSRWGGDEQYF
TGTGCCAGCAGCCGATGGGGGGGTGACGAGCAGTACTTC
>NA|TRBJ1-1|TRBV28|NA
CASSHVHSGAFF
TGTGCCAGCAGCCACGTCCACAGTGGAGCTTTCTTT
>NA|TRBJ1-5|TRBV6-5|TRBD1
CASSYAQGDQPQHF
TGTGCCAGCAGTTACGCACAGGGGGACCAGCCCCAGCATTTT
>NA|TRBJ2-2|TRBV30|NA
CAWSSGPRGTGELFF
TGTGCCTGGAGTTCGGGGCCCAGGGGAACCGGGGAGCTGTTTTTT
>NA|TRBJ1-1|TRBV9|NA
CASSGQVNTEAFF
TGTGCCAGCAGCGGACAGGTGAACACTGAAGCTTTCTTT
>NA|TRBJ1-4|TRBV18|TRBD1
CASSLSGGMATNEKLFF
TGTGCCAGCTCATTATCAGGGGGCATGGCAACTAATGAAAAACTGTTTTTT
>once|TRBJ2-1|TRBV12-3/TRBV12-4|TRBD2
CASSLASGRNRFF
TGTGCCAGCAGTTTGGCTAGCGGGAGAAATAGGTTCTTC
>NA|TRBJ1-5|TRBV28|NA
CASSPGGGPQHF
TGTGCCAGCAGCCCTGGGGGGGGGCCCCAGCATTTT
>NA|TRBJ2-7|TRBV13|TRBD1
CASRRTGPTYEQYF
TGTGCCAGCAGAAGGACAGGGCCCACCTACGAGCAGTACTTC
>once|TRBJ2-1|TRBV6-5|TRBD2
CASRAPGLAGHEQFF
TGTGCCAGCAGGGCGCCGGGACTAGCGGGCCATGAGCAGTTCTTC
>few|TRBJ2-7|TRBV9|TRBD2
CASSVVSSGSRNEQYF
TGTGCCAGCAGCGTAGTTTCCAGCGGGAGTCGAAACGAGCAGTACTTC
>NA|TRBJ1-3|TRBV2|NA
CASSEDGSSGNTIYF
TGTGCCAGCAGTGAAGACGGGAGCTCTGGAAACACCATATATTTT
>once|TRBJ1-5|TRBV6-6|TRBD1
CASTYRQGARQPQHF
TGTGCCAGCACCTATCGACAGGGGGCGCGACAGCCCCAGCATTTT
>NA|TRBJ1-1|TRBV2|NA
CASSDRLNTEAFF
TGTGCCAGCAGTGACAGGTTGAACACTGAAGCTTTCTTT
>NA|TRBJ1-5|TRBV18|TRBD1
CASSPTRTGGNQPQHF
TGTGCCAGCTCACCAACACGGACAGGGGGCAATCAGCCCCAGCATTTT
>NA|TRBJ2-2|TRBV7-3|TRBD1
CASSLHTGGASGELFF
TGTGCCAGCAGCTTACACACAGGGGGCGCAAGCGGGGAGCTGTTTTTT
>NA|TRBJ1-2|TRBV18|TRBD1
CASSSQDRAAPTF
TGTGCCAGCTCATCCCAAGACAGGGCCGCACCCACCTTC
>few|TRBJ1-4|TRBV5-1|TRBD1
CASSPGQGVTNEKLFF
TGCGCCAGCAGCCCCGGACAGGGGGTAACTAATGAAAAACTGTTTTTT
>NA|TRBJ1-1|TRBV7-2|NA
CASSLDPQVEAFF
TGTGCCAGCAGCTTAGACCCACAGGTTGAAGCTTTCTTT
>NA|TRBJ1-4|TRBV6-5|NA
CASKGATTNEKLFF
TGTGCCAGTAAAGGAGCCACAACTAATGAAAAACTGTTTTTT
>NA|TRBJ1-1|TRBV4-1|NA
CASSQVRGETEAFF
TGCGCCAGCAGCCAAGTGCGGGGGGAAACTGAAGCTTTCTTT
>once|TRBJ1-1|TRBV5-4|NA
CASIGGDTEAFF
TGTGCCAGCATCGGGGGGGACACTGAAGCTTTCTTT
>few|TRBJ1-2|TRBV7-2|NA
CASTPGVGGYTF
TGTGCCAGCACGCCAGGGGTTGGAGGCTACACCTTC